The next 26 T cell receptor beta chains were all read from a single sample in a study of cytomegalovirus exposure and HLA in healthy donors. Amplification used 60 Vbeta primers and 13 Jbeta primers. Here immunoSEQ multiplex PCR was the method, and the copy in TCRdb shows in-frame clones only, minus some. The profile covers roughly 200,000 clones, with over 65% appearing a single time and 0.6% to 0.65% taken by the ten largest. Sequenced sample: PBMCs. The receptors shown here come from a man younger than 35 in good health and CMV-seronegative.

The chain employs TRBV6-5 and TRBJ2-3; maybe TRBD2 (6 bases). CDR1 MNHEY and CDR2 SVGAGI come from the germline V gene. This CDR3 has 14 residues. The ends were cut back, 6 bases at V and 6 bases at J, with 16 bases in the middle. Here the CDR3 reads CASRRPGTPDTQYF. CDR3 coding DNA: TGTGCCAGCAGACGACCCGGGACTCCTGATACGCAGTATTTT.

About this clone: A read error may produce the germline difference seen at one junction end. The V gene is TRBV7-9, the J gene TRBJ1-2, with 8 bases lining up with TRBD1. The CDR3 runs 17 residues. CDR1 is SEHNR and CDR2 is FQNEAQ in the germline V gene (reference sequence). This chain's CDR3 is CSSRPPIADREDYGYTF. The DNA for the CDR3 is TGTTCCAGCAGGCCGCCGATAGCGGACAGGGAAGACTATGGCTACACCTTC.

The V and J genes are TRBV4-1 and TRBJ2-7, with no clear D. The CDR3 totals 14 residues. The germline CDR1 and CDR2 sequences are MGHRA and YSYEKL. The ends were cut back, 5 bases at V and 3 bases at J, with 14 bases in the middle. CDR3 loop: CASSVLTSDYEQYF. The CDR3 DNA sequence: TGCGCCAGCAGCGTACTAACCTCGGACTACGAGCAGTACTTC.

This clone occurred a few times. The chain links TRBV2 to TRBJ2-5; D possibly corresponds to TRBD2 (5 bases). V was trimmed by 2 bases and J by 5 bases, leaving 15 bases between them. Germline V CDR1 and CDR2: SNHLY, FYNNEI. The CDR3 consists of 15 residues. The CDR3 region has the DNA TGTGCCAGCAGTGAAAGGCGAGGAGGTGGTGAGACCCAGTACTTC. This encodes CASSERRGGGETQYF.

The V and J genes are TRBV6-1 and TRBJ2-5; a possible D gene is TRBD1 (6 bases). Near its end, the DNA agrees better with TRBJ2-7, so the J call may be wrong. This CDR3 has 15 amino acids. Germline V gene lookup returns CDR1 MNHNS and CDR2 SASEGT. The CDR3 spells CASSRTATDTYEQYF. The DNA for the CDR3 is TGTGCCAGCAGCCGGACAGCCACCGATACCTACGAGCAGTACTTC.

This clone has only one observation. This sequence joins TRBV6-5 and TRBJ1-1, with a possible D match to TRBD1 (6 bases). This CDR3 has 14 amino acids. Germline V gives CDR1 MNHEY, CDR2 SVGAGI. V lost 0 bases and J 3 bases, leaving 8 bases between the germline ends. The CDR3 sequence is CASSYSGADTEAFF. The CDR3 DNA sequence: TGTGCCAGCAGTTACTCGGGGGCTGACACTGAAGCTTTCTTT.

J is TRBJ1-6 and V is TRBV19; D gene ambiguous. The CDR3 loop spans 14 amino acids. V lost 7 bases and J 7 bases, leaving 14 bases between the germline ends. Germline V gene lookup returns CDR1 LNHDA and CDR2 SQIVND (reference sequence). The CDR3 sequence is CASTQALPNSPLHF. CDR3 bases: TGTGCCAGTACTCAAGCCCTTCCGAATTCACCCCTCCACTTT.

This chain uses TRBV19 with TRBJ2-4; possibly TRBD1 for D (6 bases). CDR3 size: 14 residues. V was shortened by 2 bases and J by 1 base, with 6 bases between the two germline ends. CDR1 LNHDA and CDR2 SQIVND come from the germline V gene (reference sequence). As DNA, the CDR3 is TGTGCCAGTAGTATAACAGGGGCCAAAAACATTCAGTACTTC. Its protein is CASSITGAKNIQYF.

The chain has TRBV11-2 and TRBJ2-2, with D maybe TRBD2 (6 bases). The CDR3 extends over 15 amino acids. Germline V gene lookup returns CDR1 SGHAT and CDR2 FQNNGV. Between the trimmed V and J ends, which lost 5 bases and 3 bases, there was a span of 13 bases. The CDR3 loop is CASSLGGSYTGELFF. The CDR3 nucleotides read TGTGCCAGCAGCCTCGGAGGGAGCTACACCGGGGAGCTGTTTTTT.

The rearrangement links TRBV28 to TRBJ2-7; possibly TRBD2 for D (5 bases). Per the germline V gene, CDR1 is MDHEN and CDR2 is SYDVKM. This CDR3 comprises 16 residues. With 4 bases removed from V and 1 base from J, the gap between germline ends came to 17 bases. The CDR3 nucleotides are TGTGCCAGCAGTTCCCCGGAGGACGGACTTTCCTACGAGCAGTACTTC. Protein product: CASSSPEDGLSYEQYF.

J is TRBJ2-7 and V is TRBV30, with 7 positions matching TRBD2. Germline V gene data show CDR1 as GTSNPN and CDR2 as SVGIG (reference sequence). The junction had 8 bases not matched to a gene; V was cut back by 0 bases and J by 6 bases. There are 14 residues in the CDR3. CDR3 sequence (DNA): TGTGCCTGGAGTGTAGGTGGCGGGGGAGGCGAGCAGTACTTC. This sequence encodes CAWSVGGGGGEQYF.

The chain has TRBV5-5 and TRBJ2-7; 12 nucleotides line up with TRBD2. The J segment lost 6 bases and the V segment lost 0 bases, leaving 1 base of the junction unmatched. The CDR3 contains 14 residues. Germline CDR1 is SGHKS and CDR2 is YYEKEE (reference sequence). Written as DNA, the CDR3 is TGTGCCAGCAGCTTGGGGGGACTAGCGGGCGAGCAGTACTTC. Protein sequence: CASSLGGLAGEQYF.

The V and J genes are TRBV19 and TRBJ2-1; D may be TRBD2 (6 bases). V was trimmed by 1 base and J by 9 bases, leaving 7 bases between them. Germline CDR1 LNHDA, CDR2 SQIVND (reference sequence). CDR3 size: 12 residues. Here the CDR3 reads CASSIGGVEQFF. The CDR3 region has the DNA TGTGCCAGTAGTATAGGGGGGGTTGAGCAGTTCTTC.

This clone is a singleton in its sample. The DNA of the CDR3 is TGTGCCAGCAGCCCAGAGCAAGGGGGAATCTATGGCTACACCTTC. It yields the protein CASSPEQGGIYGYTF. This chain connects TRBV7-3 to TRBJ1-2; D may be TRBD1 (6 bases). Germline V gives CDR1 SGHTA, CDR2 FQGTGA. V dropped 5 bases and J dropped 4 bases, with 17 bases sitting between them. There are 15 residues in the CDR3.

The chain couples TRBV19 to TRBJ2-7, with D maybe TRBD2 (6 bases). This CDR3 spans 14 amino acids. From germline, CDR1 is LNHDA and CDR2 SQIVND (reference sequence). Trimming left V 2 bases short and J 3 bases short, with 11 bases between. CDR3 nucleotides: TGTGCCAGTAGTATACAAAACGGGGGCTACGAGCAGTACTTC. It translates to CASSIQNGGYEQYF.

J is TRBJ2-7 and V is TRBV7-9, with no clear D. This CDR3 comprises 15 residues. V was clipped by 11 bases and J by 6 bases, with 26 bases between them. The germline V gene encodes CDR1 SEHNR and CDR2 FQNEAQ (reference sequence). The CDR3 loop is CAYKNNRDGSVEQYF. CDR3 nucleotides: TGTGCCTATAAGAATAACCGTGACGGGTCCGTCGAGCAGTACTTC.

The chain recombines TRBV29-1 with TRBJ2-5, with 8 nucleotides matching TRBD2. Germline CDR1 is SQVTM and CDR2 is ANQGSEA. The CDR3 runs to 13 residues. Unmatched junction bases numbered 10, after V lost 8 bases and J lost 5 bases. CDR3 nucleotides: TGCAGCTTACTAGCGGAGTCCGGGGAGACCCAGTACTTC. This gives the protein CSLLAESGETQYF.

The V and J genes are TRBV7-2 and TRBJ2-3, with TRBD1 as a possible D gene (6 bases). Germline V gene data show CDR1 as SGHTA and CDR2 as FQGNSA. The CDR3 has 18 amino acids. The ends were cut back, 1 base at V and 6 bases at J, with 23 bases in the middle. CDR3 amino acids: CASSLVPSPGRGTDTQYF. CDR3 coding DNA: TGTGCCAGCAGCTTAGTGCCTAGTCCCGGAAGGGGGACGGATACGCAGTATTTT.

This clone was observed a few times. The genes are TRBV19 and TRBJ1-1, with a possible D match to TRBD1 (6 bases). Germline lookup yields CDR1 LNHDA and CDR2 SQIVND (reference sequence). The CDR3 is 13 residues long. Trimming removed 3 bases from V and 3 bases from J, with 8 bases in between. The CDR3 sequence: CASSIRTDTEAFF. CDR3 coding DNA: TGTGCCAGTAGTATTAGGACAGACACTGAAGCTTTCTTT. Supplemented by reference TRBV19 and TRBJ1-1, the full variable domain reads DGGITQSPKYLFRKEGQNVTLSCEQNLNHDAMYWYRQDPGQGLRLIYYSQIVNDFQKGDIAEGYSVSREKKESFPLTVTSAQKNPTAFYLCASSIRTDTEAFFGQGTRLTVV.

This clone was observed a handful of times. This chain connects TRBV2 to TRBJ1-5; no clear D. Trimming took 4 bases from V and 12 from J, leaving 10 bases between them. Germline V gives CDR1 SNHLY, CDR2 FYNNEI. The CDR3 has 11 amino acids. DNA for the CDR3: TGTGCCAGCAGTGGGAGACGTGACCAGCATTTT. This encodes CASSGRRDQHF.

DNA of the CDR3: TGTGCCTGGAGTGTAAGGCTGACTAGCGGGAGTATTAATGAGCAGTTCTTC. Its translation is CAWSVRLTSGSINEQFF. The J gene is TRBJ2-1, the V gene TRBV30, with 12 nucleotides matching TRBD2. Germline CDR1 and CDR2: GTSNPN and SVGIG (reference sequence). With V trimmed by 0 bases and J by 7 bases, 10 bases remained unmatched. The CDR3 sequence is 17 residues long. Based on the CDR3 plus reference TRBV30 and TRBJ2-1, the full variable domain is SQTIHQWPATLVQPVGSPLSLECTVEGTSNPNLYWYRQAAGRGLQLLFYSVGIGQISSEVPQNLSASRPQDRQFILSSKKLLLSDSGFYLCAWSVRLTSGSINEQFFGPGTRLTVL.

The chain recombines TRBV7-9 with TRBJ2-1; 7 nucleotides agree with TRBD2. The germline V gene has CDR1 SEHNR and CDR2 FQNEAQ (reference sequence). With V trimmed by 8 bases and J by 4 bases, 17 bases remained unmatched. The length of the CDR3 is 17 residues. The CDR3 DNA sequence: TGTGCCAGCCCTAGGGGCGCTAGCGGAGATCCATACAATGAGCAGTTCTTC. Protein product: CASPRGASGDPYNEQFF.

V is TRBV7-9 and J is TRBJ1-1; unclear D gene. The CDR3 sequence is 12 residues long. Germline assignment: CDR1 SEHNR and CDR2 FQNEAQ (reference sequence). The V and J ends lost 5 bases and 4 bases respectively, with 8 bases between them. Written as DNA, the CDR3 is TGTGCCAGCAGCCCGGAGGGCACTGAAGCTTTCTTT. Its protein is CASSPEGTEAFF.

The V and J genes are TRBV5-1 and TRBJ2-2; 10 bases match TRBD2. The CDR3 contains 16 residues. Germline loops: CDR1 SGHRS, CDR2 YFSETQ. J was trimmed by 6 bases and V by 1 base; bases with no gene match: 6. The CDR3 sequence is CASSLLVAGGAGELFF. The DNA for the CDR3 is TGCGCCAGCAGCTTGCTGGTAGCGGGAGGCGCCGGGGAGCTGTTTTTT.

The chain uses TRBV9 and TRBJ2-3, with D tentatively TRBD2 (7 bases). Germline V gene data show CDR1 as SGDLS and CDR2 as YYNGEE. V dropped 0 bases and J dropped 0 bases, with 11 bases sitting between them. The CDR3 has 16 amino acids. DNA for the CDR3: TGTGCCAGCAGCGTAGAAGGCGGGGGCAGCACAGATACGCAGTATTTT. Translation gives CASSVEGGGSTDTQYF. Combining the CDR3 with reference TRBV9 and TRBJ2-3 gives the whole variable domain DSGVTQTPKHLITATGQRVTLRCSPRSGDLSVYWYQQSLDQGLQFLIQYYNGEERAKGNILERFSAQQFPDLHSELNLSSLELGDSALYFCASSVEGGGSTDTQYFGPGTRLTVL.

CDR3 residues: CASSLETGAVVYEQYF. CDR3 in DNA: TGCGCCAGCAGCTTAGAGACAGGGGCTGTAGTCTACGAGCAGTACTTC. The chain is built from TRBV5-1 and TRBJ2-7; TRBD1 matches at 8 bases. J gave up 3 bases and V 2 bases, and 10 bases lay outside the gene matches. The CDR3 spans 16 residues. The germline CDR1 and CDR2 sequences are SGHRS and YFSETQ.